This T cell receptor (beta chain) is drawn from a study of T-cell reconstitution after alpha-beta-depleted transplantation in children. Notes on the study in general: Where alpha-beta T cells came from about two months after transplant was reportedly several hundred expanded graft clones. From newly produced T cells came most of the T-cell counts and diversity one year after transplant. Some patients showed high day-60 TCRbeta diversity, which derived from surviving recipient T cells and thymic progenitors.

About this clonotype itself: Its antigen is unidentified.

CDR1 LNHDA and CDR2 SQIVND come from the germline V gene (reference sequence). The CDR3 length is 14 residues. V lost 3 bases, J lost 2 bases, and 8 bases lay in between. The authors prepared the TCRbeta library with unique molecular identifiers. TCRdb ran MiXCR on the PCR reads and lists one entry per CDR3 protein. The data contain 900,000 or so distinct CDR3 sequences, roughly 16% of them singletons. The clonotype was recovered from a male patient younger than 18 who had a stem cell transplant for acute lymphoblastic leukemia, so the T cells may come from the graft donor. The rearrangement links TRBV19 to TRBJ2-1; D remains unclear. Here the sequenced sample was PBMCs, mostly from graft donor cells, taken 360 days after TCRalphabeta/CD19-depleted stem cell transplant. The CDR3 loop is CASSMDGPYNEQFF. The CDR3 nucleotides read TGTGCCAGTAGTATGGACGGGCCCTACAATGAGCAGTTCTTC.